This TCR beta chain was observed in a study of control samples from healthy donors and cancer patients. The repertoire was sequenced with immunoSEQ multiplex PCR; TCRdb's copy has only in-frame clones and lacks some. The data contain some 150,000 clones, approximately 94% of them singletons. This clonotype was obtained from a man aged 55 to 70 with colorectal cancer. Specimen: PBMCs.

The CDR3 loop is CASSLSSGGWEKLFF. The DNA for the CDR3 is TGTGCCAGCAGCTTGAGTAGCGGGGGTTGGGAAAAACTGTTTTTT. The genes are TRBV11-2 and TRBJ1-4, with D possibly being TRBD1 (5 bases). The CDR3 covers 15 residues. Germline CDR1 and CDR2: SGHAT and FQNNGV. Deletions cut 3 bases from V and 8 bases from J, with 16 bases between. Drawing the rest from reference TRBV11-2 and TRBJ1-4, the complete variable domain is EAGVAQSPRYKIIEKRQSVAFWCNPISGHATLYWYQQILGQGPKLLIQFQNNGVVDDSQLPKDRFSAERLKGVDSTLKIQPAKLEDSAVYLCASSLSSGGWEKLFFGSGTQLSVL.